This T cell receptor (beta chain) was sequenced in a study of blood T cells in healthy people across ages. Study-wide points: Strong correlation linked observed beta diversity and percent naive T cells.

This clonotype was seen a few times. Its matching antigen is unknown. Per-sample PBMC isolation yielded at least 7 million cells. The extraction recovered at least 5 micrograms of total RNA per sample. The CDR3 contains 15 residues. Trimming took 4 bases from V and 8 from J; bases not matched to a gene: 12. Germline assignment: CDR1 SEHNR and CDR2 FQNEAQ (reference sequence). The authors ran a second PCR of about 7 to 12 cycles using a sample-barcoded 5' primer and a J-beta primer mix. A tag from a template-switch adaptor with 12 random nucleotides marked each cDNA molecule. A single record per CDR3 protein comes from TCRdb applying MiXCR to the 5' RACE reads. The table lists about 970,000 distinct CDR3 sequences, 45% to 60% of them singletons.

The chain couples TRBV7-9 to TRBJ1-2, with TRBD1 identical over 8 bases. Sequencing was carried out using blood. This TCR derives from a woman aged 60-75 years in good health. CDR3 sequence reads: CASSSPWTGLRGYTF. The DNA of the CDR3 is TGTGCCAGCAGCTCCCCCTGGACAGGGTTACGGGGCTACACCTTC.